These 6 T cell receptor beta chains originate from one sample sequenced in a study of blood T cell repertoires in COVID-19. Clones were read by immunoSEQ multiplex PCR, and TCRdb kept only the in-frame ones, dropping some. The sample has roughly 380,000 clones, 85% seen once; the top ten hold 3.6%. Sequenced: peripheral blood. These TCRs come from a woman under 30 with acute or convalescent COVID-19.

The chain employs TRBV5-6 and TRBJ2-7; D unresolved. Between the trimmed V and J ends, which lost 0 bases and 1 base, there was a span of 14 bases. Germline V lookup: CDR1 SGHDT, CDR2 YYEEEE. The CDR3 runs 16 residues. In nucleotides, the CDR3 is TGTGCCAGCAGCTTGGCTGCTGCATGGCGGTCCTACGAGCAGTACTTC. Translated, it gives CASSLAAAWRSYEQYF. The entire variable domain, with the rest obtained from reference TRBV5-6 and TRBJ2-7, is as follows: DAGVTQSPTHLIKTRGQQVTLRCSPKSGHDTVSWYQQALGQGPQFIFQYYEEEERQRGNFPDRFSGHQFPNYSSELNVNALLLGDSALYLCASSLAAAWRSYEQYFGPGTRLTVT.

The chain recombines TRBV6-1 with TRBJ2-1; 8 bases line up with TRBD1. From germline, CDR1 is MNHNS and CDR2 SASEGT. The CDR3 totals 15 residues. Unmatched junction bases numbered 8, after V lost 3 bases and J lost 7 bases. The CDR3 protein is CASSDRQGARNEQFF. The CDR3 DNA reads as TGTGCCAGCAGTGATAGGCAGGGGGCTCGGAATGAGCAGTTCTTC.

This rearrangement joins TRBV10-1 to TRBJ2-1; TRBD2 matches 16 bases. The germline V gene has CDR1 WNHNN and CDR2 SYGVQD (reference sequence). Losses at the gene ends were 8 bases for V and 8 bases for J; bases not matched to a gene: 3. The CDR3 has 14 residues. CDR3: CASGTSGGGHEQFF. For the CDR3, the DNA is TGCGCCAGCGGGACTAGCGGGGGGGGCCATGAGCAGTTCTTC.

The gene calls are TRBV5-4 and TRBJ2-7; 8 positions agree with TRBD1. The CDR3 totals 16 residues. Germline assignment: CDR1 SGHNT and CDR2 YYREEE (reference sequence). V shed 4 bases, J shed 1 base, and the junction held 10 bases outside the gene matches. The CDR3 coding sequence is TGTGCCAGCAGCCCCCCGGAGGACAGGGCTTCCTACGAGCAGTACTTC. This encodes CASSPPEDRASYEQYF.

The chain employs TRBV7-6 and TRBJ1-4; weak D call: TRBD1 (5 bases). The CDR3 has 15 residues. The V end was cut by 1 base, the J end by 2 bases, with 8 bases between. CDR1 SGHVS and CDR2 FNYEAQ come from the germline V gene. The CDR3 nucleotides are TGTGCCAGCAGCTTAGTTCCAGGGACTAATGAAAAACTGTTTTTT. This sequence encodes CASSLVPGTNEKLFF.

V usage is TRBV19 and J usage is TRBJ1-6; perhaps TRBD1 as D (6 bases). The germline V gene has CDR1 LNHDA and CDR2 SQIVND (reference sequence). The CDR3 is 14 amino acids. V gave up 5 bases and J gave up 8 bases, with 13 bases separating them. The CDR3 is CASSLTGIDSPLHF. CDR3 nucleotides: TGTGCCAGTAGTCTCACAGGGATTGATTCACCCCTCCACTTT.